The 27 T cell receptor beta chains below all came from one sample that was sequenced in a study of PD-1 blockade in classical Hodgkin lymphoma. Every one of the patients relapsed after autologous stem cell transplantation (brentuximab vedotin exposure was variable). From thawed PBMCs, CD4+ T cells were purified using magnetic negative selection. Repertoires were generated with immunoSEQ multiplex PCR, while TCRdb's copy carries only in-frame clones and drops some. The top ten clones hold 9.5% to 13% of a sample with around 8,600 clones, roughly 80% of them seen once. Material: CD4+ T cells from blood, obtained at baseline. The receptors derive from a human donor with classical Hodgkin lymphoma.

The chain joins TRBV10-3 to TRBJ2-7; 9 bases match TRBD1. V was pared by 2 bases and J by 7 bases, with 9 bases of the junction left unmatched. CDR1 and CDR2 (germline): ENHRY, SYGVKD. The length of the CDR3 is 15 residues. CDR3 sequence: CAISERTGAFGEQYF. Here the CDR3 DNA reads TGTGCCATCAGTGAGAGGACAGGGGCTTTTGGTGAGCAGTACTTC.

V and J are TRBV6-1 and TRBJ2-5; 10 nucleotides line up with TRBD2. From germline, CDR1 is MNHNS and CDR2 SASEGT. J lost 5 bases, V lost 7 bases, and 10 bases had no gene match. This CDR3 has 15 amino acids. CDR3 sequence (DNA): TGTGCCAGCATTCGAGCGGGAGGGCATTGGGAGACCCAGTACTTC. Encoded protein: CASIRAGGHWETQYF.

The V gene is TRBV7-4, the J gene TRBJ2-2; 7 bases match TRBD1. Germline CDR1 SGHVT, CDR2 SQSDAQ. There are 12 residues in the CDR3. J gave up 8 bases and V 6 bases, and 3 bases lay outside the gene matches. CDR3 nucleotides: TGTGCCAGCAGGACAGGGTTAGGGGAGCTGTTTTTT. Its translation: CASRTGLGELFF.

The rearrangement links TRBV4-1 to TRBJ2-6; TRBD1 matches at 9 bases. The CDR3 is 18 amino acids. Germline V gives CDR1 MGHRA, CDR2 YSYEKL. V was pared by 2 bases and J by 2 bases, with 7 bases of the junction left unmatched. The CDR3 DNA sequence: TGCGCCAGCAGCCAAATGGGACAGGGTCCAACTGGGGCCAACGTCCTGACTTTC. This translates into CASSQMGQGPTGANVLTF.

This clone was found a few times. The chain has TRBV5-4 and TRBJ1-2; no definite D call. V was cut by 0 bases and J by 3 bases, with 9 bases left in between. The CDR3 is made up of 14 amino acids. Germline-derived CDR1 and CDR2 are SGHNT and YYREEE (reference sequence). CDR3 residues: CASSLGQEDYGYTF. The CDR3 nucleotides are TGTGCCAGCAGCTTGGGGCAGGAAGACTATGGCTACACCTTC. Variable domain in full (rest from reference TRBV5-4 and TRBJ1-2): ETGVTQSPTHLIKTRGQQVTLRCSSQSGHNTVSWYQQALGQGPQFIFQYYREEENGRGNFPPRFSGLQFPNYSSELNVNALELDDSALYLCASSLGQEDYGYTFGSGTRLTVV.

V gene TRBV30 combines with J gene TRBJ1-1; TRBD1 is a possible D gene (5 bases). Germline V CDR1 and CDR2: GTSNPN, SVGIG (reference sequence). This CDR3 has 11 residues. Trimming stripped 4 bases from V and 7 bases from J, with 10 bases between. The chain's CDR3 is CAWTAGLEAFF. DNA of the CDR3: TGTGCCTGGACGGCAGGGCTTGAAGCTTTCTTT.

J is TRBJ1-1 and V is TRBV6-5; D remains ambiguous. The CDR3 length is 15 residues. The germline gives CDR1 MNHEY, CDR2 SVGAGI. V lost 6 bases and J lost 1, with 15 bases in between. The CDR3 spells CASSLDGIGNTEAFF. The CDR3 coding sequence is TGTGCCAGCAGCCTGGACGGGATCGGGAACACTGAAGCTTTCTTT.

This clone appeared a single time. CDR3 DNA: TGTGCCAGCAGCTTAGCGGGTTCGTACGAGCAGTACTTC. Amino acids: CASSLAGSYEQYF. The rearrangement uses TRBV7-8 and TRBJ2-7; D gene uncertain. The germline V gene encodes CDR1 SGHVS and CDR2 FQNEAQ. Trimming pared 0 bases from V and 4 bases from J, leaving 7 bases between. This CDR3 has 13 amino acids.

V and J are TRBV5-1 and TRBJ1-6, with no clear D. In germline, CDR1 is SGHRS, CDR2 YFSETQ. V was shortened by 0 bases and J by 0 bases, with 10 bases between the two germline ends. The CDR3 is made up of 17 amino acids. The CDR3 DNA sequence: TGCGCCAGCAGCTTGGCCATCGGGAGCTCCTATAATTCACCCCTCCACTTT. This codes for CASSLAIGSSYNSPLHF.

This chain joins TRBV5-6 and TRBJ1-4; 7 bases line up with TRBD1. CDR1 is SGHDT, CDR2 YYEEEE, per germline. CDR3 size: 17 residues. V lost 3 bases and J lost 4; bases outside the gene matches: 12. CDR3 nucleotides: TGTGCCAGCAGCTCGACCGCTCAGGGGGTTGTTAATGAAAAACTGTTTTTT. The encoded protein is CASSSTAQGVVNEKLFF. Full variable domain (remainder filled in from reference TRBV5-6 and TRBJ1-4): DAGVTQSPTHLIKTRGQQVTLRCSPKSGHDTVSWYQQALGQGPQFIFQYYEEEERQRGNFPDRFSGHQFPNYSSELNVNALLLGDSALYLCASSSTAQGVVNEKLFFGSGTQLSVL.

The V and J genes are TRBV28 and TRBJ2-7; 10 nucleotides agree with TRBD1. V shed 5 bases, J shed 3 bases, and the junction held 7 bases outside the gene matches. CDR1 and CDR2 (germline): MDHEN, SYDVKM. The CDR3 totals 15 residues. This chain's CDR3 is CASSIPTGGSYEQYF. The CDR3 coding sequence is TGTGCCAGCAGTATACCGACAGGGGGCAGCTACGAGCAGTACTTC.

The chain joins TRBV9 to TRBJ2-2, with 11 positions matching TRBD2. Germline lookup yields CDR1 SGDLS and CDR2 YYNGEE. The CDR3 sequence is 14 residues long. V dropped 4 bases and J dropped 7; count of bases not matched to a gene: 3. CDR3 residues: CASSMTSGNGELFF. For the CDR3, the DNA is TGTGCCAGCAGCATGACTAGCGGGAACGGGGAGCTGTTTTTT.

The gene calls are TRBV5-5 and TRBJ2-5; possibly TRBD1 for D (6 bases). Trimming left V 4 bases short and J 5 bases short, with 12 bases between. The CDR3 has 13 residues. CDR1 is SGHKS and CDR2 is YYEKEE in the germline V gene (reference sequence). The CDR3 region is CASSIGGAETQYF. DNA of the CDR3: TGTGCCAGCAGCATAGGGGGAGCGGAGACCCAGTACTTC.

The gene calls are TRBV19 and TRBJ2-1; unclear D gene. The CDR3 is 13 amino acids. V lost 3 bases, J lost 4 bases, and 7 bases lay in between. Germline V gene data show CDR1 as LNHDA and CDR2 as SQIVND (reference sequence). CDR3 DNA sequence: TGTGCCAGTAGTATCACAGTATACAATGAGCAGTTCTTC. Its translation is CASSITVYNEQFF.

The chain couples TRBV14 to TRBJ2-1; possibly TRBD2 for D (5 bases). The germline CDR1 and CDR2 sequences are SGHDN and FVKESK. Trimming left V 0 bases short and J 3 bases short, with 9 bases between. This CDR3 spans 15 amino acids. This chain's CDR3 is CASSQEREFYNEQFF. CDR3 DNA: TGTGCCAGCAGCCAAGAGAGGGAATTCTACAATGAGCAGTTCTTC.

The chain's CDR3 is CASSRKTVAGNTIYF. As DNA, the CDR3 is TGTGCCAGTAGTCGGAAAACGGTCGCTGGAAACACCATATATTTT. V usage is TRBV19 and J usage is TRBJ1-3; the D is unclear. CDR3 size: 15 residues. The germline V gene encodes CDR1 LNHDA and CDR2 SQIVND (reference sequence). Trimming removed 5 bases at V and 2 bases at J, with 13 bases between.

Concerning this clone itself: Mismatch with germline at one junction end may stem from a read error. V and J are TRBV30 and TRBJ1-2; 7 bases align to TRBD1. The CDR3 totals 14 residues. Germline lookup yields CDR1 GTSNPN and CDR2 SVGIG (reference sequence). CDR3 in DNA: TGTGCCTGGAGTGTATTAGGGACAGCGATTTCCCACGACTTC. As protein: CAWSVLGTAISHDF.

The chain employs TRBV27 and TRBJ2-7; no clear D. Trimming stripped 6 bases from V and 4 bases from J, with 13 bases between. The CDR3 runs 13 residues. In germline, CDR1 is MNHEY, CDR2 SMNVEV (reference sequence). This CDR3 is CASRPRNFYEQYF. CDR3 coding DNA: TGTGCCAGCAGACCGAGGAATTTTTACGAGCAGTACTTC.

The CDR3 nucleotides read TGTGCCAGCAGCTTGGCCCGACCGACATGGGACACAGATACGCAGTATTTT. It encodes CASSLARPTWDTDTQYF. This chain uses TRBV5-5 with TRBJ2-3; D call uncertain. The germline V gene has CDR1 SGHKS and CDR2 YYEKEE (reference sequence). Trimming removed 0 bases at V and 2 bases at J, with 16 bases between. This CDR3 has 17 residues.

The J gene is TRBJ2-1, the V gene TRBV6-1, with D perhaps matching TRBD2 (5 bases). CDR1 MNHNS and CDR2 SASEGT come from the germline V gene. This CDR3 comprises 12 residues. The germline V and J ends were trimmed by 6 bases and 2 bases, with 5 bases remaining between them. CDR3 nucleotides: TGTGCCAGCAGGGAGGCCTACAATGAGCAGTTCTTC. Protein sequence: CASREAYNEQFF.

V is TRBV28 and J is TRBJ2-7; maybe TRBD2 (6 bases). Germline CDR1 MDHEN, CDR2 SYDVKM. The CDR3 loop spans 15 amino acids. The V and J ends lost 5 bases and 3 bases respectively, with 17 bases between them. The CDR3 region is CASSRPDGRSYEQYF. The DNA for the CDR3 is TGTGCCAGCAGTAGGCCTGACGGGAGAAGCTACGAGCAGTACTTC. The variable domain in full, with the rest retrieved from reference TRBV28 and TRBJ2-7, is DVKVTQSSRYLVKRTGEKVFLECVQDMDHENMFWYRQDPGLGLRLIYFSYDVKMKEKGDIPEGYSVSREKKERFSLILESASTNQTSMYLCASSRPDGRSYEQYFGPGTRLTVT.

This rearrangement joins TRBV10-3 to TRBJ1-2; 9 bases map to TRBD1. Germline V lookup: CDR1 ENHRY, CDR2 SYGVKD. CDR3 length: 13 residues. V gave up 6 bases and J gave up 7 bases; unmatched junction bases: 6. The CDR3 protein is CAISVDRGSGYTF. The CDR3 DNA reads TGTGCCATCAGCGTCGACAGGGGGAGTGGCTACACCTTC.

The chain employs TRBV5-1 and TRBJ2-1; 7 positions match TRBD2. Germline-derived CDR1 and CDR2 are SGHRS and YFSETQ. Trimming took 5 bases from V and 10 from J; bases not matched to a gene: 12. The CDR3 covers 14 residues. CDR3 bases: TGCGCCAGCAGGCCAGGACTAGGGACCGGGGAGCAGTTCTTC. Translation gives CASRPGLGTGEQFF.

V is TRBV14 and J is TRBJ2-5, with 8 positions matching TRBD1. V lost 2 bases, J lost 1 base, and 3 bases stayed unmatched. The CDR3 has 15 amino acids. CDR1 and CDR2 from the germline V gene are SGHDN and FVKESK. CDR3 DNA sequence: TGTGCCAGCAGCCAAACCACAGGGGGCCAAGAGACCCAGTACTTC. It codes for CASSQTTGGQETQYF.

In this sample, this clone turned up a few times. The chain carries TRBV11-2 and TRBJ2-7; no clear D. Germline-derived CDR1 and CDR2 are SGHAT and FQNNGV. The CDR3 is made up of 15 amino acids. Trimming took off 1 base at V and 2 bases at J, with 12 bases between the two ends. CDR3 bases: TGTGCCAGCAGCTTAGTCTTCGACCCGCCCTACGAGCAGTACTTC. Protein product: CASSLVFDPPYEQYF.

The V and J genes are TRBV7-3 and TRBJ2-3; D possibly uses TRBD1 or TRBD2 (6 bases each). Germline CDR1 reads SGHTA; CDR2 reads FQGTGA. The CDR3 covers 15 residues. V gave up 2 bases and J gave up 5 bases, with 14 bases separating them. CDR3 bases: TGTGCCAGCAGCTTAGGAGGGGGAGGAGGAGATACGCAGTATTTT. Translating it yields CASSLGGGGGDTQYF.

The CDR3 region has the DNA TGTGCCAGCAGCCCCCGGACCTATTCGTACAATGAGCAGTTCTTC. Encoded protein: CASSPRTYSYNEQFF. V is TRBV5-4 and J is TRBJ2-1; D gene unclear. This CDR3 region has 15 residues. The germline V gene encodes CDR1 SGHNT and CDR2 YYREEE (reference sequence). Trimming pared 4 bases from V and 4 bases from J, leaving 15 bases between.